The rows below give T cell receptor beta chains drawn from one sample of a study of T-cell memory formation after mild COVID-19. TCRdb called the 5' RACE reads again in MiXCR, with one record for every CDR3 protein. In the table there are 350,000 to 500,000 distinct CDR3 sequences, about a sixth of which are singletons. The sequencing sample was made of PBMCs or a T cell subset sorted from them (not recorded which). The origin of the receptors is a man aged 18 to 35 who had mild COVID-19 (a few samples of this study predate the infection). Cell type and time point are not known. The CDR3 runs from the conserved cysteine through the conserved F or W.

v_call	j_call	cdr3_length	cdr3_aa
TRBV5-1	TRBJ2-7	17	CASSLEFLAAVSYEQYF
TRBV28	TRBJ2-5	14	CASSLNPLRTSQYF
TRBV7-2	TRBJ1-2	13	CASSSGSIYGYTF
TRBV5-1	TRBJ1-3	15	CASSTDRASGNTIYF
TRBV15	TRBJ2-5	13	CATSPRGGETQYF
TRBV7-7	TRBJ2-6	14	CASSPTFWANVLTF
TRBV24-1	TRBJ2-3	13	CATSDPGTDTQYF
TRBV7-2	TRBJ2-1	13	CASTGALAVGQFF
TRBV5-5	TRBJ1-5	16	CASSLDRTGVNQPQHF
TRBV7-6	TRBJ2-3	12	CASSAYLDTQYF
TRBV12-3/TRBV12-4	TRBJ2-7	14	CASTPTGARYEQYF
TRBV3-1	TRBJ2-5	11	CASRIQETKYF
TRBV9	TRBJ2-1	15	CASSYAPKSNNEQFF
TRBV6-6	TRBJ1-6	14	CASSFRQSNSPLHF
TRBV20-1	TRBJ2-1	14	CSAIGGGAYNEQFF